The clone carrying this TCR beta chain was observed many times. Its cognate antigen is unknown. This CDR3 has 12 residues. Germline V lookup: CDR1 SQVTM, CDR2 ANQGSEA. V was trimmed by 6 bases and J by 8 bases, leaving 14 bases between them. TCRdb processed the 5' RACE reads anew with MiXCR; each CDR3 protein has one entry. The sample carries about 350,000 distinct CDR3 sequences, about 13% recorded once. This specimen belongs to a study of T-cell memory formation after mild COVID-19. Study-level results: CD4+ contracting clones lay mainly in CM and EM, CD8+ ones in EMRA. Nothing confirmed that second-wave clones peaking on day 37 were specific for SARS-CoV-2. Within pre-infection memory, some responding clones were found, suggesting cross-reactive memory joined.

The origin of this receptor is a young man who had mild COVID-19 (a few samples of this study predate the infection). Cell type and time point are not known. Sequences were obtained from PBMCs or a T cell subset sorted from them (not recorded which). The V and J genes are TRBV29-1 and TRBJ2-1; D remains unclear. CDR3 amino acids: CSVRSLAYEQFF. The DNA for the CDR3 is TGCAGCGTCCGCAGCTTGGCGTATGAGCAGTTCTTC.